This TCR delta chain was recovered during a study of γδ T cells in repeated Plasmodium falciparum infection. Study as a whole: Donors had four controlled P. falciparum NF54 infections over approximately 600 days.

Vgamma9/Vdelta2+ and Vdelta2-negative gammadelta T cells were flow-sorted from PBMC for bulk sequencing. This clone has a count of ten or more. No antigen is known for it. TRG and TRD sequences were obtained from every sorted gammadelta sample. TCRdb made new clone calls on the multiplex PCR reads using CATT. The table lists tens of thousands of delta-chain clones, 0.9% to 1% of them singletons. Points from the study as a whole: Over time and infection, Vgamma9/Vdelta2+ repertoires remained highly stable and polyclonal. Vdelta2-negative gammadelta repertoires, largely Vdelta1+, seemingly showed infection-driven waves of new clonal selection.

The CDR3 loop spans 18 amino acids. Trimming took 0 bases from V and 0 from J; bases not matched to a gene: 12. CDR1 is GEAIGNYY and CDR2 is EKD in the germline V gene. V usage is TRDV2 and J usage is TRDJ1; TRDD3 aligns across 7 bases. Source material: gamma-delta T cells from blood. The receptor's source is a pool of human donors (malaria-infected and uninfected, not separated). CDR3 nucleotide sequence: TGTGCCTGTGACACCCTCCACGCGGGGGATCCGTACACCGATAAACTCATCTTT. It yields the protein CACDTLHAGDPYTDKLIF.